This T cell receptor (beta chain) was recorded in a study of T cells in Graves' hyperthyroidism and ophthalmopathy (dated by TCRdb to the late 2010s). Background for the entire study: Peripheral blood samples were taken at the time of initial diagnosis, prior to any treatment. Prospective prediction of ophthalmopathy was tested in an independent validation cohort of approximately 18 hyperthyroidism patients and some 17 patients who later progressed to ophthalmopathy. The paper describes TCR Vbeta CDR3 sequencing of 135 peripheral blood samples, made up of 43 ophthalmopathy patients, more than 70 hyperthyroidism patients and roughly 17 progressor patients. The 95 to 100 discovery patients were divided at random into training and test sets in a 7:3 ratio. To identify distinguishing TCR V-J signatures, a discovery cohort of 100 or so patients was used, comprising some 45 with Graves' ophthalmopathy and some 60 with stable Graves' hyperthyroidism. After blood sampling, hyperthyroidism patients were treated with methimazole at a starting dose of 30 mg daily, and ophthalmopathy patients were treated with high-dose intravenous methylprednisolone. In addition, the study compared T-cell repertoires in thyroid tissue and in blood from about 6 Graves' hyperthyroidism patients. Paper-wide results and their limitations: Sample size was not statistically predetermined, and blinding of investigators to group allocation was not performed. In validation, the model predicted progression to ophthalmopathy with 65% to 71% sensitivity and roughly 72% specificity, a median of about 6.7 months before onset. Most expanded thyroid clonotypes (frequency above 0.001) were also found in blood, which suggests that blood repertoires may mirror thyroid immune responses. A model built on a 13 V-J signature distinguished ophthalmopathy from stable hyperthyroidism, reaching 85% to 90% sensitivity and approximately 83% specificity in cross-validation and 80%/75% in testing.

This clonotype was picked up many times. There is no known antigen for this receptor. No qualities accompany the bases; no much larger clone lies one base away. In the ophthalmopathy patients, disease was moderately to severely active, with a Clinical Activity Score of 3 or more, a NOSPECS grade of 4 or more, and a duration of less than 3 months. Any patient with an uncontrolled infection, another autoimmune disease, pregnancy or lactation was excluded. Diagnoses relied on clinical symptoms, serum thyroxine and TRAb, thyroid ultrasound and orbital computed tomography. Ficoll-Paque density gradient centrifugation was used to isolate PBMCs from 10 ml of fresh peripheral blood. Total RNA was extracted using Trizol reagent, and RNA quality was assessed on an Agilent 2100 Bioanalyzer. TCR beta CDR3 regions were amplified from RNA transcripts. For the first round of RT-PCR on the TCR CDR3, the HTBI primer set was used together with the Qiagen OneStep RT-PCR kit. The libraries were constructed in a second round of multiplex PCR and then size-selected and purified. Paired-end sequencing of the libraries was performed with 100 bp reads on an Illumina HiSeq2000. Under the source paper's analysis protocol: SOAPnuke was used to process the raw data, throwing out any read that contained adapters or uncalled bases, had a mean Phred below 15, or lacked an exact constant-primer or identifier match. High-quality paired reads were merged using COPE v1.2.5, and each unique nucleotide sequence was defined as a clonotype. MiTCR v1.1 was used to align clonotypes to the IMGT TRBV, TRBD and TRBJ reference segments. The analysis was restricted to V-J combinations with a frequency above 0.0001, which together covered 99% to 99.2% of the repertoires. The TCS score was defined as F50 (clonal expansion) divided by E x V (chaos), with BLOSUM62-based TCRdist calculated between CDR3 peptides within each V-J. Welch's t-statistics and random forest reduced several hundred V-J features to about 13, which were used in a naive Bayes classifier (R e1071). TCRdb reworked the public reads: Q25 trimming with fastp, MiXCR clone assembly, productive beta chains retained. Every entry covers one CDR3 protein and lists the most common genes and DNA from its rows. Here the V and J calls rest on TCRdb's processing, not on the authors' analysis. Present in this sample are about 640,000 distinct CDR3 sequences, about 20% of which were seen just once. 30% to 40% of the sample lies in the top ten.

Material: blood. The receptor was derived from a man in his thirties or forties with Graves' ophthalmopathy.

The CDR3 region has the sequence CASSFKHTEAFF. Read as DNA, the sequence is TGTGCCAGCAGTTTTAAGCACACTGAAGCTTTCTTT. Recombination linked TRBV28 to TRBJ1-1, with the D gene call left open. Trimming at the junction amounts to 3 bases on V and 3 bases on J, and the germline ends lie 5 bases apart. The germline V gene gives CDR1 as MDHEN and CDR2 as SYDVKM. From cysteine to phenylalanine, the CDR3 is 12 amino acids long. Of all the DNA, just the CDR3 is kept, 36 bases in frame from base 1.